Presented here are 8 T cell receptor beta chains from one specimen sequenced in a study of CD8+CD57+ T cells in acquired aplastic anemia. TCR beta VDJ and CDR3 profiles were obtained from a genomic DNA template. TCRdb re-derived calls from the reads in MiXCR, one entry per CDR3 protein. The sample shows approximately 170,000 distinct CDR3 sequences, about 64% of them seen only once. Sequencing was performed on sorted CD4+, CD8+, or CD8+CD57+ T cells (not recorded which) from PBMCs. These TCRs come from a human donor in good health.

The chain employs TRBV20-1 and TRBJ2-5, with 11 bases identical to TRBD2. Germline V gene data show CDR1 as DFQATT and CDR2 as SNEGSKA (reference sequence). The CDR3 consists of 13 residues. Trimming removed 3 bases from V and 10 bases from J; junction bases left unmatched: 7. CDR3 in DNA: TGCAGTGCTAGTGCTAGCGGGAGGAGGGGCCAGTACTTC. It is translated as CSASASGRRGQYF.

The chain's CDR3 is CASSEAGGPADTQYF. CDR3 DNA sequence: TGTGCCAGCAGTGAAGCGGGGGGGCCGGCAGATACGCAGTATTTT. The chain uses TRBV2 and TRBJ2-3, with D possibly being TRBD2 (7 bases). The germline V and J ends were trimmed by 0 bases and 4 bases, with 11 bases remaining between them. Germline V gene data show CDR1 as SNHLY and CDR2 as FYNNEI. This CDR3 has 15 amino acids.

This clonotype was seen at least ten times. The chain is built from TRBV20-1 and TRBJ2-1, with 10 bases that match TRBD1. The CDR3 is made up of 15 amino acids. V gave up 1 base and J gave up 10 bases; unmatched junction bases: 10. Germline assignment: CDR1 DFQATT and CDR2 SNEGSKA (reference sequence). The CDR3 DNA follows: TGCAGTGCTAGAGGACCGGGACAGGGGACCCAGGAGCAGTTCTTC. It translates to CSARGPGQGTQEQFF.

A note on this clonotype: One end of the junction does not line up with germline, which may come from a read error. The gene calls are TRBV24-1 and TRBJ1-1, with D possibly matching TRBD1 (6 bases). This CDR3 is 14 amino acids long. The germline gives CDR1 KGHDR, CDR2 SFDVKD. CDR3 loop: CATSERGGGTEASF. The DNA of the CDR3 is TGTGCCACCAGTGAGAGGGGTGGGGGCACTGAAGCTTCCTTT.

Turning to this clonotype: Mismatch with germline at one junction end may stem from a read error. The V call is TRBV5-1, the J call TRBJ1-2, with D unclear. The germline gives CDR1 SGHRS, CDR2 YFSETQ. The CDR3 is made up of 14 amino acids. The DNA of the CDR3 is TGCGCCAGCGGCTTGGTAGCGGCAGACTATGGCTACACCTTC. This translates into CASGLVAADYGYTF.

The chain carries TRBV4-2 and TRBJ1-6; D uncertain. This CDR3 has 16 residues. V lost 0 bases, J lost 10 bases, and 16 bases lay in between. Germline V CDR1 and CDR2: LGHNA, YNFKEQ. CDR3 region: CASSQDSSQRESPLHF. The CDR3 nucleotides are TGTGCCAGCAGCCAAGATAGTTCTCAGAGGGAGTCACCCCTCCACTTT.

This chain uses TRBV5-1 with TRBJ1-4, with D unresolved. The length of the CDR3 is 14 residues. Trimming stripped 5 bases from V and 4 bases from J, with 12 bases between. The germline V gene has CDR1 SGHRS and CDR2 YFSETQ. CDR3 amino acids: CASRLPELNEKLFF. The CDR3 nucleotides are TGCGCCAGCAGACTACCCGAACTTAATGAAAAACTGTTTTTT.

CDR3 loop: CASSADGGGGNQPQHF. CDR3 DNA sequence: TGTGCCAGCAGCGCCGACGGCGGGGGCGGCAATCAGCCCCAGCATTTT. This sequence joins TRBV9 and TRBJ1-5, with a tentative D call TRBD1 (6 bases). This CDR3 is 16 amino acids long. The germline V gene has CDR1 SGDLS and CDR2 YYNGEE. V was pared by 3 bases and J by 2 bases, with 15 bases between.